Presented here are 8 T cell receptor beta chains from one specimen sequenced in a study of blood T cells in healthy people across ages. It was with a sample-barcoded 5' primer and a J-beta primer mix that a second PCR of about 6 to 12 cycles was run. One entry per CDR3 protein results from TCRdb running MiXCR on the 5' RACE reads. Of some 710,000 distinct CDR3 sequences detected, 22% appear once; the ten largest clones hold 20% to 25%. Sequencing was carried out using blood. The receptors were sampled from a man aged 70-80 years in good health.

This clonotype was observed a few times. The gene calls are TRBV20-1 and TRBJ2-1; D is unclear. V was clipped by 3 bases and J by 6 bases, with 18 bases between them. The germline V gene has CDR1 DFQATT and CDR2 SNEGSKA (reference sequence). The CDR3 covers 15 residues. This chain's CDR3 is CSASHRYGWGNEQFF. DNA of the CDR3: TGCAGTGCTAGCCACAGATACGGGTGGGGCAATGAGCAGTTCTTC.

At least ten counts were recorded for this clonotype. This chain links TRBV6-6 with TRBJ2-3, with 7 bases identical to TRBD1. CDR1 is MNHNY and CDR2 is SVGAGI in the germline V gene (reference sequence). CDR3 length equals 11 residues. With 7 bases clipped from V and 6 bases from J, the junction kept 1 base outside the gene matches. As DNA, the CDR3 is TGTGCCAGCACCAGGGGGGATACGCAGTATTTT. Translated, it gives CASTRGDTQYF.

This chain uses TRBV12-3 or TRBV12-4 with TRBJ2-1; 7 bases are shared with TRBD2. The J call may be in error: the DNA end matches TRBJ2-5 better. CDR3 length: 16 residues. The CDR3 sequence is CASSLGAGRVGETQYF. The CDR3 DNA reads TGTGCCAGCAGTTTAGGCGCAGGGAGGGTAGGGGAGACCCAGTACTTC.

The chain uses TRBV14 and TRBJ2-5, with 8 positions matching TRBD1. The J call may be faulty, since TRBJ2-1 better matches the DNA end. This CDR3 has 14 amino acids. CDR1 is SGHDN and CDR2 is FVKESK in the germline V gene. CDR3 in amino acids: CASSPDRGLDEQFF. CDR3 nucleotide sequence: TGTGCCAGCAGCCCCGACAGGGGTTTAGATGAGCAGTTCTTC.

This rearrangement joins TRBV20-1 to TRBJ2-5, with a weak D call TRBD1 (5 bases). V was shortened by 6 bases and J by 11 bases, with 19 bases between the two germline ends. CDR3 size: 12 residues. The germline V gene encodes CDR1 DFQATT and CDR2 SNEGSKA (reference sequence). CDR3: CSAAKDSPEQYF. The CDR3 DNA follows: TGCAGTGCAGCTAAAGACAGTCCTGAGCAGTACTTC.

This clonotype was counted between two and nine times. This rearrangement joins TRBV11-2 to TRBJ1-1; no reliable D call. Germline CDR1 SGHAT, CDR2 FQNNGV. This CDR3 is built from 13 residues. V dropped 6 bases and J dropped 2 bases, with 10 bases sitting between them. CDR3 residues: CASSSGFNTEAFF. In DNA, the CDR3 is TGTGCCAGCAGTTCGGGATTCAACACTGAAGCTTTCTTT.

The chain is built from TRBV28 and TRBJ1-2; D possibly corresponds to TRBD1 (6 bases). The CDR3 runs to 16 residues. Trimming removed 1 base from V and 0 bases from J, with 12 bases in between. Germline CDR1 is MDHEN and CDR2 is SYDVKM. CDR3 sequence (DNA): TGTGCCAGCAGTTTATTCTCGGGGGGCGCTAACTATGGCTACACCTTC. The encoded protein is CASSLFSGGANYGYTF.

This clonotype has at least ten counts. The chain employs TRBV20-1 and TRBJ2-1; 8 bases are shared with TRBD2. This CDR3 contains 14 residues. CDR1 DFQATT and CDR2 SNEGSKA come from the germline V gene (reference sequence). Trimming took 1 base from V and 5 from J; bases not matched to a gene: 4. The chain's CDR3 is CSARVSGGHNEQFF. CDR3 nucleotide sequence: TGCAGTGCTAGAGTCAGCGGGGGCCACAATGAGCAGTTCTTC.